This is a list of T cell receptor beta chains from one sample in a study of immune evolution from preneoplasia to lung adenocarcinoma. Some clones are missing from TCRdb's copy, which holds only in-frame ones; the method was immunoSEQ multiplex PCR. The repertoire has thousands of clones, roughly 76% of them found once; the top ten carry approximately 3.6%. Specimen: FFPE invasive lung adenocarcinoma tissue. The receptor set was obtained from a person aged 55 to 75 with lung adenocarcinoma. Both conserved end residues are part of each CDR3. Fields, in order: J gene, V gene, CDR3 length, clone size, D gene, CDR3 DNA, CDR3 protein. D genes are given only for firm matches. Clone size appears in some rows only: once, few, many, or a class for an expanded clone.

J: TRBJ2-4; V: TRBV4-1; length: 16; size: -; D: TRBD2; DNA: TGCGCCAGCAGCCAAAGCGGGGGATTAGCCAAAAACATTCAGTACTTC; CDR3: CASSQSGGLAKNIQYF
J: TRBJ2-3; V: TRBV13; length: 19; size: -; D: TRBD2; DNA: TGTGCCAGCAGCTTACTAGCGGGAGAGCTCGTCTCTAGCACAGATACGCAGTATTTT; CDR3: CASSLLAGELVSSTDTQYF
J: TRBJ1-4; V: TRBV15; length: 14; size: few; D: TRBD1; DNA: TGTGCCACCAGCAGGCAGGGGGCGCGAGAAAAACTGTTTTTT; CDR3: CATSRQGAREKLFF
J: TRBJ1-2; V: TRBV28; length: 15; size: -; D: -; DNA: TGTGCCAGCAGTTTCAGAGGTTTACCTACGGATGGCTACACCTTC; CDR3: CASSFRGLPTDGYTF
J: TRBJ1-3; V: TRBV28; length: 11; size: few; D: -; DNA: TGTGCCAGCTGGCGGGGGCACACCATATATTTT; CDR3: CASWRGHTIYF
J: TRBJ2-1; V: TRBV10-3; length: 18; size: -; D: TRBD2; DNA: TGTGCCATCAGTGAGTCGATAGGCACTAGCGGGAGCGGGAATGAGCAGTTCTTC; CDR3: CAISESIGTSGSGNEQFF
J: TRBJ2-1; V: TRBV6-4; length: 16; size: -; D: TRBD2; DNA: TGTGCCAGCAGTAAATACGAGCGGGAGTCCCACAATGAGCAGTTCTTC; CDR3: CASSKYERESHNEQFF
J: TRBJ2-3; V: TRBV5-4; length: 15; size: few; D: -; DNA: TGTGCCAGCAGCTTGGGCCCTCAGATCACAGATACGCAGTATTTT; CDR3: CASSLGPQITDTQYF
J: TRBJ2-5; V: TRBV21-1; length: 14; size: -; D: -; DNA: TGTGCCAGCAGCAACCAGGGGGCAAAAGAGACCCAGTACTTC; CDR3: CASSNQGAKETQYF
J: TRBJ2-3; V: TRBV27; length: 13; size: -; D: TRBD1; DNA: TGTGCCAGCAGTCCCGGGACAGGGCTAACGCAGTATTTT; CDR3: CASSPGTGLTQYF
J: TRBJ1-1; V: TRBV18; length: 16; size: -; D: TRBD1; DNA: TGTGCCAGCTCACCCGGACAGGCAAACATGAACACTGAAGCTTTCTTT; CDR3: CASSPGQANMNTEAFF
J: TRBJ2-3; V: TRBV9; length: 16; size: few; D: TRBD2; DNA: TGTGCCAGCAGCGTTAGGGGACTAGCGGGCACAGATACGCAGTATTTT; CDR3: CASSVRGLAGTDTQYF